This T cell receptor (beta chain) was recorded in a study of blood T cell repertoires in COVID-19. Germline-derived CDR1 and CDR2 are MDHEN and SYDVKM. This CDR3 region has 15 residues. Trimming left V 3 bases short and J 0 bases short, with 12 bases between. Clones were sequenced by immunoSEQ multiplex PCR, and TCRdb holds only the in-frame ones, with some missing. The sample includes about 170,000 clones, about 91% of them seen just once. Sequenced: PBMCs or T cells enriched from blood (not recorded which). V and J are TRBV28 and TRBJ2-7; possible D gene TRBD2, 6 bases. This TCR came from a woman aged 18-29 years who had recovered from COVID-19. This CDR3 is CASSLRRRGSYEQYF. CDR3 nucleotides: TGTGCCAGCAGTTTGCGGCGGAGGGGCTCCTACGAGCAGTACTTC.